The source of this TCR beta chain is a study of cytomegalovirus exposure and HLA in healthy donors. Germline V CDR1 and CDR2: SGHRS, YFSETQ. CDR3 length: 15 amino acids. The trim removed 5 bases at V and 0 bases at J, leaving 8 bases unmatched. The PCR had 60 Vbeta and 13 Jbeta primers. Method: immunoSEQ multiplex PCR; TCRdb's copy keeps in-frame clones and lacks some. In total, the table holds over 90,000 clones. The chain employs TRBV5-1 and TRBJ2-7; 7 bases agree with TRBD1. Sequenced sample: PBMCs. The clonotype comes from a man aged 40-49 years in good health and CMV-seronegative. The CDR3 spells CASRQGTDNSYEQYF. CDR3 in DNA: TGCGCCAGCAGACAGGGGACAGACAACTCCTACGAGCAGTACTTC.